This TCR beta chain was documented in a study of Tregs in tolerant kidney transplant recipients. Study-wide results and limits: Donor-specific Treg expansion exceeded global Treg expansion in tolerant patients, suggesting antigen drive. Biological reproducibility was not directly addressed in this study.

In the case of this clone: The antigen is unknown.

From germline, CDR1 is SNHLY and CDR2 FYNNEI. V lost 6 bases, J lost 0 bases, and 11 bases lay in between. CDR3 length equals 15 residues. Generated by immunoSEQ multiplex PCR, the TCRdb table keeps only in-frame clones and is missing some. The table records around 77,000 clones, nearly 98% of them present only once. CD4+CD25+CD127- Tregs, CD4+CD25- non-Tregs, CD4 and CD8 cells were sorted. The TCR comes from a human donor who received a combined kidney and bone marrow transplant. This material consisted of CD4+ T cells from blood, taken before the transplant. V is TRBV2 and J is TRBJ1-4; TRBD1 might be the D (6 bases). The CDR3 DNA reads TGTGCCAGCAGGCCCGACAGGACAACTAATGAAAAACTGTTTTTT. Its translation: CASRPDRTTNEKLFF.